This paragraph reports one TCR beta chain. Its antigen is not identified. Libraries were prepared by immunoSEQ multiplex PCR; TCRdb keeps only in-frame clonotypes and omits some of them. The sample lists approximately 100,000 clones, roughly 93% occurring once. This entry is derived from a study of siplizumab effects on memory and regulatory T cells. Notes on the study in general: In siplizumab cultures, the suppressive function of proliferating Tregs remained unconfirmed.

Sample: non-Treg CD4+ T cells sorted from blood. The sequence was collected from a human donor in good health.

CDR3 bases: TGTGCCAGTAGTATACAGGACGGTTATGGCTACACCTTC. Its protein is CASSIQDGYGYTF. The chain combines TRBV19 with TRBJ1-2; no clear D gene. The germline gives CDR1 LNHDA, CDR2 SQIVND (reference sequence). The CDR3 is 13 residues long. Trimming removed 2 bases from V and 5 bases from J, with 9 bases in between.